These 5 T cell receptor beta chains originate from one sample sequenced in a study of T cell responses to AZD1222 COVID-19 vaccine. Libraries were prepared by immunoSEQ multiplex PCR; TCRdb keeps only in-frame clonotypes and omits some of them. The table includes around 180,000 clones, about 90% detected once. Sample: peripheral blood, taken on day 0 of AZD1222 vaccination. The receptors here all came from an adult in good health.

The rearrangement links TRBV27 to TRBJ1-5, with 9 bases matching TRBD1. With 2 bases clipped from V and 2 bases from J, the junction kept 1 base outside the gene matches. The CDR3 has 15 amino acids. Germline-derived CDR1 and CDR2 are MNHEY and SMNVEV (reference sequence). The CDR3 is CASSLRTGGNQPQHF. The CDR3 DNA follows: TGTGCCAGCAGTTTAAGGACAGGGGGCAATCAGCCCCAGCATTTT.

The chain couples TRBV9 to TRBJ2-2; perhaps TRBD1 as D (6 bases). CDR3 size: 14 residues. The V and J ends lost 3 bases and 4 bases respectively, with 10 bases between them. Looked up from germline, CDR1 is SGDLS and CDR2 is YYNGEE. CDR3 in DNA: TGTGCCAGCAGCGGTGAGGGGGTCACCGGGGAGCTGTTTTTT. Encoded protein: CASSGEGVTGELFF. Looking up the rest from reference TRBV9 and TRBJ2-2 gives the full variable domain: DSGVTQTPKHLITATGQRVTLRCSPRSGDLSVYWYQQSLDQGLQFLIQYYNGEERAKGNILERFSAQQFPDLHSELNLSSLELGDSALYFCASSGEGVTGELFFGEGSRLTVL.

V usage is TRBV6-5 and J usage is TRBJ2-5, with D perhaps assigned TRBD1 or TRBD2 (5 bases each). This CDR3 has 13 residues. Germline CDR1 is MNHEY and CDR2 is SVGAGI. The ends were cut back, 10 bases at V and 5 bases at J, with 17 bases in the middle. The CDR3 here is CATRGPGWETQYF. The CDR3 nucleotides are TGTGCCACCCGGGGCCCGGGGTGGGAGACCCAGTACTTC.

The gene calls are TRBV6-1 and TRBJ1-4; the match to TRBD1 covers 7 bases. After removal of 2 bases from V and 0 bases from J, the junction contained 18 bases not matched to a gene. The germline V gene has CDR1 MNHNS and CDR2 SASEGT. The CDR3 spans 21 residues. CDR3 bases: TGTGCCAGCAGTGAATCTGAAAGGGTGAGGGGGCGACTTGCAACTAATGAAAAACTGTTTTTT. Protein sequence: CASSESERVRGRLATNEKLFF.

The rearrangement joins TRBV5-6 to TRBJ2-3; 11 nucleotides match TRBD2. CDR3 length equals 15 residues. The V gene's germline CDR1 is SGHDT and CDR2 YYEEEE. Germline trimming cut 3 bases from V and 2 bases from J; bases unmatched to any gene: 2. The CDR3 coding sequence is TGTGCCAGCAGCTGGGGACTAGCGGTCACAGATACGCAGTATTTT. Its translation is CASSWGLAVTDTQYF.